This T cell receptor beta chain was retrieved from a study of T cell repertoires in cytomegalovirus infection. Overall study results and limits: Totalled public TCR beta family frequency picked out people who carried CMV plus the relevant HLA.

Trimming took off 2 bases at V and 7 bases at J, with 14 bases between the two ends. The CDR3 extends over 14 amino acids. Germline V gene lookup returns CDR1 LNHDA and CDR2 SQIVND (reference sequence). In its sample, this clonotype was seen many times. What it recognizes is unknown. TCRdb fed the reads into MiXCR, producing one record per CDR3 protein. This sample has almost 500,000 distinct CDR3 sequences, with approximately 10% found just once. This TCR came from a human donor in good health (CMV status not recorded). Some clones in this sample may be carry-over from other donors' samples. This chain links TRBV19 with TRBJ1-2; D is possibly TRBD1 (6 bases). The sequencing input was PBMCs. CDR3 sequence: CASSISRGRTGYTF. The CDR3 DNA reads as TGTGCCAGTAGTATATCCAGGGGAAGGACTGGCTACACCTTC. Variable domain in full (rest from reference TRBV19 and TRBJ1-2): DGGITQSPKYLFRKEGQNVTLSCEQNLNHDAMYWYRQDPGQGLRLIYYSQIVNDFQKGDIAEGYSVSREKKESFPLTVTSAQKNPTAFYLCASSISRGRTGYTFGSGTRLTVV.